A selection of T cell receptor beta chains follows, all from one sample in a study of somatic mutations in cytotoxic T cells in rheumatoid arthritis. Repertoires were generated with immunoSEQ multiplex PCR, while TCRdb's copy carries only in-frame clones and drops some. Among approximately 20,000 clones, about three quarters were seen once, and the ten largest hold about 30%. Sequencing used CD8+ T cells sorted from blood. These receptors originate from an adult with rheumatoid arthritis. The CDR3 runs from the conserved cysteine through the conserved F or W. The D gene is left open where the match is weak. Some rows mark clone size as missing; the rest say once, few, many or name a class of expanded clone.

TRBJ1-1 | . | TRBV11-3 | once | TGTGCCAGCCAGGGGTTAGGCACTGAAGCTTTCTTT | CASQGLGTEAFF
TRBJ1-1 | TRBD1 | TRBV9 | . | TGTGCCAGCAGCGTCGAGGGGGCAGGGAAGGCGGCTTTCTTT | CASSVEGAGKAAFF
TRBJ2-7 | TRBD1 | TRBV11-2 | . | TGTGCCAGCAGCCCGCGGAAGGGGGCAGGAAAGTACGAGCAGTACTTC | CASSPRKGAGKYEQYF
TRBJ2-7 | TRBD2 | TRBV5-1 | once | TGCGCCAGCAGCTTGTTTGTCATGACTAGCGGTTCCTACGAGCAGTACTTC | CASSLFVMTSGSYEQYF
TRBJ2-5 | . | TRBV14 | . | TGTGCCAGCAGCCAAGGTCCCATTGAGGCCCAGTACTTC | CASSQGPIEAQYF
TRBJ2-1 | TRBD1 | TRBV6-6 | . | TGTGCCATCCGAAAAACCGGGACAGGAGTCCTCAATGAGCAGTTCTTC | CAIRKTGTGVLNEQFF
TRBJ1-1 | . | TRBV5-1 | . | TGCGCCAGCAGCCCTGTGGTGGGGGCGTTGGACACTGAAGCTTTCTTT | CASSPVVGALDTEAFF
TRBJ1-1 | . | TRBV19 | . | TGTGCCAGCGTACAGGGCGGCACTGAAGCTTTCTTT | CASVQGGTEAFF
TRBJ2-7 | TRBD2 | TRBV27 | once | TGTGCCAGCAGTTCCTTCCTAGCGGGAGGGCAGGCCTACGAGCAGTACTTC | CASSSFLAGGQAYEQYF
TRBJ1-1 | . | TRBV28 | large | TGTGCCAGCACAGAGGACAGACTAGTAGCTGAAGCTTTCTTT | CASTEDRLVAEAFF
TRBJ1-1 | . | TRBV6-1 | . | TGTGCCAGCAGCAATCCGGCTAAGAACACTGAAGCTTTCTTT | CASSNPAKNTEAFF
TRBJ2-2 | TRBD2 | TRBV4-1 | once | TGCGCCAGCAGCCAAGATCGGACGGGAGGGAGCACCGGGGAGCTGTTTTTT | CASSQDRTGGSTGELFF
TRBJ2-2 | . | TRBV11-2 | . | TGTGCCAGCGGCCCCCCCTCAGGGGAGCTGTTTTTT | CASGPPSGELFF
TRBJ1-2 | . | TRBV19 | . | TGTGCCAGTAGTCGAAAGGAGCATACGGGGGATGGCTACACCTTC | CASSRKEHTGDGYTF
TRBJ2-7 | TRBD1 | TRBV28 | . | TGTGCCGCCATTGACAGGGGAGTAGGCGAGCAGTACTTC | CAAIDRGVGEQYF
TRBJ2-7 | . | TRBV27 | . | TGTGCCAGCAGGGTACGGGGGACTCACTACGAGCAGTACTTC | CASRVRGTHYEQYF
TRBJ1-1 | . | TRBV5-4 | . | TGTGCCAGCAGCTTCGATCCGACAAAGATGAACACTGAAGCTTTCTTT | CASSFDPTKMNTEAFF
TRBJ1-5 | TRBD1 | TRBV6-1 | . | TGTGCCAGCAGTGAAGGACAGGGGGCATCGGAGCCCCAGCATTTT | CASSEGQGASEPQHF
TRBJ2-7 | TRBD2 | TRBV28 | few | TGTGCCAGCAGGGAATGGACTAGCGGGACCTACGAGCAGTACTTC | CASREWTSGTYEQYF
TRBJ1-3 | . | TRBV5-8 | . | TGTGCCAGCAGCAGTGGGACAAATTCTGGAAACACCATATATTTT | CASSSGTNSGNTIYF
TRBJ1-5 | . | TRBV9 | once | TGTGCCAGCAGCGTAGGGGGGGGCAATCAGCCCCAGCATTTT | CASSVGGGNQPQHF
TRBJ2-7 | . | TRBV11-2 | . | TGTGCCAGCAGCACCCAAGGTAGAGTGCTGTACTTC | CASSTQGRVLYF
TRBJ1-6 | . | TRBV27 | . | TGTGCCAGCAGTATAGGGACATTTGCTTCACCCCTCCACTTT | CASSIGTFASPLHF
TRBJ2-1 | . | TRBV28 | . | TGTGCCAGCACCCCAGCGGACGGAGCCTACAATGAGCAGTTCTTC | CASTPADGAYNEQFF
TRBJ2-7 | TRBD1 | TRBV27 | . | TGTGCCAGCAGTATTCTGGGACAGGGGGCGGAGGAGCAGTACTTC | CASSILGQGAEEQYF
TRBJ1-5 | . | TRBV7-8 | . | TGTGCCAGCAGCTTATGGATTTCAGACAGCAATCAGCCCCAGCATTTT | CASSLWISDSNQPQHF
TRBJ1-2 | . | TRBV15 | . | TGTGCCACCAGCAATATGCGGACAGCGATCTATGGCTACACCTTC | CATSNMRTAIYGYTF
TRBJ2-3 | . | TRBV27 | . | TGTGCCAGCAGTACCACAGATACGCAGTATTTT | CASSTTDTQYF
TRBJ2-7 | TRBD1 | TRBV14 | . | TGTGCCAGCAGCCACCGGGACAGACTCTACGAGCAGTACTTC | CASSHRDRLYEQYF
TRBJ2-3 | . | TRBV25-1 | . | TGTGCCAGCAGTGAATATTTCCAGGACCCCCCTAGCACAGATACGCAGTATTTT | CASSEYFQDPPSTDTQYF
TRBJ1-1 | . | TRBV10-3 | . | TGTGCCATCGGTTCGGAAATCCCCACTGAAGCTTTCTTT | CAIGSEIPTEAFF
TRBJ1-5 | . | TRBV5-6 | . | TGTGCCAGCAGCCGATGGCATACAGAGCACAATCAGCCCCAGCATTTT | CASSRWHTEHNQPQHF
TRBJ1-6 | . | TRBV12-5 | . | TGTGCTAGTGCCCCGGCCGGGACACCCCTCCACTTT | CASAPAGTPLHF
TRBJ2-2 | TRBD2 | TRBV7-6 | . | TGTGCCAGCAGCTTAGCGCAAGGTGGCGGGACTAGCGGGACGGAGGACACCGGGGAGCTGTTTTTT | CASSLAQGGGTSGTEDTGELFF
TRBJ1-1 | . | TRBV9 | . | TGTGCCAGCAGCGTGGGGTTCATGAACACTGAAGCTTTCTTT | CASSVGFMNTEAFF
TRBJ1-2 | . | TRBV30 | . | TGTGCCTGGAGCTCTGGTGCCGGGAGCAATGGCTACACCTTC | CAWSSGAGSNGYTF
TRBJ1-5 | . | TRBV7-9 | few | TGTGCCAGCAGCTCCGAACGGGGAAATCAGCCCCAGCATTTT | CASSSERGNQPQHF
TRBJ1-3 | . | TRBV15 | . | TGTGCCACCAGCAGGACAGCAGGGGCAGGAAACACCATATATTTT | CATSRTAGAGNTIYF
TRBJ1-2 | TRBD1 | TRBV9 | few | TGTGCCAGCAGCGTCAGACAGGGGGCTAGTTATGGCTACACCTTC | CASSVRQGASYGYTF